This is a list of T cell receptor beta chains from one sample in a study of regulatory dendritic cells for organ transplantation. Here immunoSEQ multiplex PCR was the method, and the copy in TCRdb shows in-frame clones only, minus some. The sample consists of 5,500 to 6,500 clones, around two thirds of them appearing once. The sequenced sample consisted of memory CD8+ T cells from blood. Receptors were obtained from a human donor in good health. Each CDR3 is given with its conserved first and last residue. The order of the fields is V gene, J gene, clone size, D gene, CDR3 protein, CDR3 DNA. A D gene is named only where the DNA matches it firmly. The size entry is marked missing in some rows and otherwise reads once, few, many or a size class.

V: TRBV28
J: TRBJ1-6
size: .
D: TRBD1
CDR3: CASSKGQPLYNSPLHF
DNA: TGTGCCAGCAGTAAGGGACAGCCCCTCTATAATTCACCCCTCCACTTT

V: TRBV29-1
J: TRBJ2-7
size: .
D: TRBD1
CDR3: CSDLGQISYEQYF
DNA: TGCAGCGATCTGGGACAGATCTCCTACGAGCAGTACTTC

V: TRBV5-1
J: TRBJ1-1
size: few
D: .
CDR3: CASSWKAAGTEAFF
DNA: TGCGCCAGCAGCTGGAAAGCAGCAGGGACTGAAGCTTTCTTT

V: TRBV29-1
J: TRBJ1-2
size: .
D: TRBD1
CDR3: CSVEHVDRGYGYTF
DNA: TGCAGCGTTGAACACGTGGACAGGGGATATGGCTACACCTTC

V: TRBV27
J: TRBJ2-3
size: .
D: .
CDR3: CASSPGHNTDTQYF
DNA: TGTGCCAGCAGTCCGGGACATAACACAGATACGCAGTATTTT

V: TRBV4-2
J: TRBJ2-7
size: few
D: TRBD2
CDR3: CASSQEWGGYEQYF
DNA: TGTGCCAGCAGCCAGGAGTGGGGGGGCTACGAGCAGTACTTC

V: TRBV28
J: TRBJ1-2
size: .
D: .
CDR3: CASSPSSGAWDYGYTF
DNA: TGTGCCAGCAGCCCCAGTTCAGGGGCGTGGGACTATGGCTACACCTTC

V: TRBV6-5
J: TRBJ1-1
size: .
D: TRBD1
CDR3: CASSLTGGRAEAFF
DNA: TGTGCCAGCAGCCTGACAGGGGGAAGGGCTGAAGCTTTCTTT

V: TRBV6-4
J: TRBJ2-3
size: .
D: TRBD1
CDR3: CASSDSGAGGMDTQYF
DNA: TGTGCCAGCAGTGACTCGGGGGCAGGGGGCATGGATACGCAGTATTTT

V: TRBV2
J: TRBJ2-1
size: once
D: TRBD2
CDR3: CASSERTSSYNEQFF
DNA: TGTGCCAGCAGCGAACGGACTAGCTCCTACAATGAGCAGTTCTTC

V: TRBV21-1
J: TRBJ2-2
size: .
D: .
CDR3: CARSSVNPPPGELFF
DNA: TGTGCCAGGTCCTCGGTAAATCCCCCCCCCGGGGAGCTGTTTTTT

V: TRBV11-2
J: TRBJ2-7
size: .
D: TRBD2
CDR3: CASSLDYKPAGADEQYF
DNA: TGTGCCAGCAGCTTAGATTATAAACCAGCGGGGGCAGACGAGCAGTACTTC

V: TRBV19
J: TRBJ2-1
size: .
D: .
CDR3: CASTTQGNEQFF
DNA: TGTGCCAGTACCACACAGGGCAATGAGCAGTTCTTC

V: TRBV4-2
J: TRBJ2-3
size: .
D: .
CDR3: CASSQDDRGSDTQYF
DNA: TGTGCCAGCAGCCAAGATGATAGGGGGAGTGATACGCAGTATTTT

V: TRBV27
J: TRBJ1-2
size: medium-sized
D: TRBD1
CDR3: CASGQGNGYTF
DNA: TGTGCCAGCGGACAGGGGAATGGCTACACCTTC

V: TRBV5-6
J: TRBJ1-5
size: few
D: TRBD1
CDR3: CASSWGTGPEPQHF
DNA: TGTGCCAGCAGCTGGGGGACAGGGCCGGAGCCCCAGCATTTT

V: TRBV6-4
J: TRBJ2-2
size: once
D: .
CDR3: CASSGDREAGELFF
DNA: TGTGCCAGCAGTGGAGACAGGGAGGCCGGGGAGCTGTTTTTT

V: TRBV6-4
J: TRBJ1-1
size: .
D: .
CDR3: CASRGVAEAFF
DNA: TGTGCCAGCAGGGGAGTTGCTGAAGCTTTCTTT

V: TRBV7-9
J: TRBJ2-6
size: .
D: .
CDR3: CASSFGTAGANVLTF
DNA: TGTGCCAGCAGCTTTGGGACTGCCGGGGCCAACGTCCTGACTTTC

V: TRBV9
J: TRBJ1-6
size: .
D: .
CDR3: CASSVGTANSPLHF
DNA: TGTGCCAGCAGCGTAGGGACAGCCAATTCACCCCTCCACTTT

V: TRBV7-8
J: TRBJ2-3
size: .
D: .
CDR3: CASSSGTGGRRTDTQYF
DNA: TGTGCCAGCAGCTCCGGAACCGGGGGGCGCAGGACAGATACGCAGTATTTT

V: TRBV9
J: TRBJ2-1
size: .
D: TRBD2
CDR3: CASSVEAGGYNEQFF
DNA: TGTGCCAGCAGCGTAGAAGCGGGGGGATACAATGAGCAGTTCTTC

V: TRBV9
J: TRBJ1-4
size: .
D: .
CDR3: CASSDGLGLEKLFF
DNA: TGTGCCAGCAGTGACGGACTTGGACTCGAAAAACTGTTTTTT

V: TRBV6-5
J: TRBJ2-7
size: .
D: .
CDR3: CASSSDLLGHSYEQYF
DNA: TGTGCCAGCAGTTCAGACTTGTTAGGCCATTCCTACGAGCAGTACTTC

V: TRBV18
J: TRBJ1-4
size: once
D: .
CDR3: CASSPSPARYGATNEKLFF
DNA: TGTGCCAGCTCACCATCACCCGCCCGCTATGGAGCAACTAATGAAAAACTGTTTTTT

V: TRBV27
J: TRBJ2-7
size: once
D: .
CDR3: CASSTSSKPGYEQYF
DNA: TGTGCCAGCAGTACCAGCTCAAAGCCGGGCTACGAGCAGTACTTC

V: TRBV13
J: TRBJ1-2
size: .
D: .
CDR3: CASSLLEDRGPTHGYTF
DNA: TGTGCCAGCAGCTTATTAGAGGACAGAGGTCCCACTCATGGCTACACCTTC

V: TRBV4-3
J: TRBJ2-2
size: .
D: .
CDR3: CASSQERRGTGELFF
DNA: TGCGCCAGCAGCCAAGAAAGGAGGGGCACCGGGGAGCTGTTTTTT

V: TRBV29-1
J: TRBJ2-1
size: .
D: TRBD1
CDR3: CSVEVPDRGLYNEQFF
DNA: TGCAGCGTTGAAGTTCCCGACAGGGGACTCTACAATGAGCAGTTCTTC

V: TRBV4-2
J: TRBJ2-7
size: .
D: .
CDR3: CASSQGGSGYEQYF
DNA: TGTGCCAGCAGCCAAGGGGGTAGCGGCTACGAGCAGTACTTC

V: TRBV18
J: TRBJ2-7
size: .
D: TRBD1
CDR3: CASSPPKGQGDYEQYF
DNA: TGTGCCAGCTCACCACCTAAGGGACAGGGGGACTACGAGCAGTACTTC

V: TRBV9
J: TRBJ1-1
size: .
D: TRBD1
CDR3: CASSSNPNTGGWTEAFF
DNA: TGTGCCAGCAGTTCTAATCCAAACACAGGGGGCTGGACTGAAGCTTTCTTT

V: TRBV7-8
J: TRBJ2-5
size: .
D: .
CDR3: CASSLDGGQETQYF
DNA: TGTGCCAGCAGCTTAGATGGAGGCCAAGAGACCCAGTACTTC